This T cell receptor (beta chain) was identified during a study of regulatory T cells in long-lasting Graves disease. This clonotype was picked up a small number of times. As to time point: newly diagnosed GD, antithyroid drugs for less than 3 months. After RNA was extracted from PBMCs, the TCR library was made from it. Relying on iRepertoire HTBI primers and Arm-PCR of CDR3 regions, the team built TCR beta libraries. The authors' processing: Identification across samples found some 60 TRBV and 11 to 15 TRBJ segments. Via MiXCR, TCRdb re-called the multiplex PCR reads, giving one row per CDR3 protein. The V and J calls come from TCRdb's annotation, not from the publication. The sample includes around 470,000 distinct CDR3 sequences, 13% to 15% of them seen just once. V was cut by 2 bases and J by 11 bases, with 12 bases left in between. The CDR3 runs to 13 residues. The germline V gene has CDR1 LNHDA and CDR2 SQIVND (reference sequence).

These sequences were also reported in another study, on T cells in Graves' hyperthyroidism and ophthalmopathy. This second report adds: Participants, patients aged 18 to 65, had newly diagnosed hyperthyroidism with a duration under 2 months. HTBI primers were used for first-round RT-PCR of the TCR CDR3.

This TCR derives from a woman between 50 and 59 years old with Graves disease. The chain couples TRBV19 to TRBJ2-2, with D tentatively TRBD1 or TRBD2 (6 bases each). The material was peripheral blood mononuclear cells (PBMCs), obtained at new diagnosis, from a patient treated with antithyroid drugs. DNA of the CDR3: TGTGCCAGTAGTATAAGGGCGGGACATGAGCTGTTTTTT. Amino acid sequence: CASSIRAGHELFF.